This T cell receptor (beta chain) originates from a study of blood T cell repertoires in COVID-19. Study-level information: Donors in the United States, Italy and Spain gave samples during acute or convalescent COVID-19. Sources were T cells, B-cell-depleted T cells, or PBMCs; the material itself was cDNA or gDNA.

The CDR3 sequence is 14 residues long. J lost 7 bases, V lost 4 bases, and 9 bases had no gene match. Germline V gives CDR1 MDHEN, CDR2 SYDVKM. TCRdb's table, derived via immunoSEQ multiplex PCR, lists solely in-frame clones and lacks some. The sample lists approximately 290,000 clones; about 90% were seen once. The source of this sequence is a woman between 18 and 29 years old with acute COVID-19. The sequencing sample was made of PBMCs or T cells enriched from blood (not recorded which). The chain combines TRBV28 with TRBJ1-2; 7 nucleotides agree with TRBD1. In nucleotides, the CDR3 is TGTGCCAGCAGTTCCACAGGGGACCAGAGTGGCTACACCTTC. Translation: CASSSTGDQSGYTF.